The 20 T cell receptor beta chains given below trace back to one sample, sequenced in a study of T-cell memory formation after mild COVID-19. TCRdb re-called the 5' RACE reads through MiXCR, storing one row per CDR3 protein. The sample contains roughly 560,000 distinct CDR3 sequences, over 20% of which appear only once. Sequencing was performed on PBMCs or a T cell subset sorted from them (not recorded which). All receptors derive from an adult woman who had mild COVID-19 (a few samples of this study predate the infection). Cell type and time point are not known.

This clonotype was counted a few times. This rearrangement joins TRBV3-1 to TRBJ1-2; no definite D call. The CDR3 is made up of 16 amino acids. V was shortened by 4 bases and J by 4 bases, with 19 bases between the two germline ends. Germline CDR1 and CDR2: LGHDT and YNNKEL (reference sequence). CDR3 region: CASSLRSRGMGYGYTF. The CDR3 DNA is TGTGCCAGCAGCCTCAGGTCACGGGGAATGGGCTATGGCTACACCTTC.

The chain combines TRBV19 with TRBJ2-1, with 9 bases aligning to TRBD1. The length of the CDR3 is 15 residues. Losses at the gene ends were 1 base for V and 9 bases for J; bases not matched to a gene: 7. Germline V gene sequence: CDR1 LNHDA, CDR2 SQIVND (reference sequence). CDR3 coding DNA: TGTGCCAGTAGTATAGTTTGGGACAGGGTCCCTGAGCAGTTCTTC. Its translation is CASSIVWDRVPEQFF. Filled out from reference TRBV19 and TRBJ2-1, the complete variable domain reads DGGITQSPKYLFRKEGQNVTLSCEQNLNHDAMYWYRQDPGQGLRLIYYSQIVNDFQKGDIAEGYSVSREKKESFPLTVTSAQKNPTAFYLCASSIVWDRVPEQFFGPGTRLTVL.

The sample holds a few counts of this clonotype. The J gene is TRBJ1-1, the V gene TRBV7-9; 8 bases are shared with TRBD1. The CDR3 contains 16 residues. Germline V lookup: CDR1 SEHNR, CDR2 FQNEAQ (reference sequence). The V and J ends lost 5 bases and 1 base, in that order; junction bases with no gene match: 9. As DNA, the CDR3 is TGTGCCAGCAGCATCTCCGGGACAGGCGGGAACACTGAAGCTTTCTTT. Encoded protein: CASSISGTGGNTEAFF.

The sample holds a few counts of this clonotype. V is TRBV5-1 and J is TRBJ2-7; D possibly corresponds to TRBD1 (6 bases). There are 16 residues in the CDR3. V was pared by 0 bases and J by 3 bases, with 16 bases between. Germline values: CDR1 SGHRS, CDR2 YFSETQ. The CDR3 DNA sequence: TGCGCCAGCAGCTTGGATATGGGCCAGGGGTTCTACGAGCAGTACTTC. It codes for CASSLDMGQGFYEQYF.

The chain links TRBV20-1 to TRBJ2-1, with TRBD2 identical over 10 bases. The V gene end was trimmed by 1 base and the J gene end by 4 bases; junction bases not matched to a gene: 7. The CDR3 covers 16 residues. Germline CDR1 is DFQATT and CDR2 is SNEGSKA (reference sequence). In nucleotides, the CDR3 is TGCAGTGCTAGAGCGGAGCGGGAGGGCCCTTACAATGAGCAGTTCTTC. Its protein product is CSARAEREGPYNEQFF.

V is TRBV29-1 and J is TRBJ1-1, with a weak D call TRBD1 (6 bases). The CDR3 covers 13 residues. Trimming took off 3 bases at V and 2 bases at J, with 10 bases between the two ends. Germline V gene data show CDR1 as SQVTM and CDR2 as ANQGSEA. In nucleotides, the CDR3 is TGCAGCGTTGACAAGGACAGAAACACTGAAGCTTTCTTT. As protein: CSVDKDRNTEAFF.

V is TRBV7-8 and J is TRBJ1-4, with TRBD1 matching over 7 bases. CDR1 is SGHVS, CDR2 FQNEAQ, per germline. This CDR3 comprises 16 residues. V trimming: 0 bases; J trimming: 5 bases; junction bases outside the gene matches: 6. The CDR3 DNA reads as TGTGCCAGCAGCTTAGCCCGGCCAGGGGGGAATGAAAAACTGTTTTTT. Translating it yields CASSLARPGGNEKLFF.

This clonotype was observed a handful of times. The chain joins TRBV27 to TRBJ2-1; the match to TRBD2 covers 8 bases. CDR3 length: 18 amino acids. V lost 6 bases and J lost 3; bases outside the gene matches: 16. Per germline, CDR1 MNHEY and CDR2 SMNVEV (reference sequence). The CDR3 loop is CASSPTSPLAGIYNEQFF. In DNA form, the CDR3 reads TGTGCCAGCAGCCCTACTAGCCCCCTAGCGGGTATCTACAATGAGCAGTTCTTC.

The rearrangement joins TRBV5-1 to TRBJ1-2, with 7 bases aligning to TRBD1. V trimming: 4 bases; J trimming: 4 bases; junction bases outside the gene matches: 10. CDR3 length: 15 residues. In germline, CDR1 is SGHRS, CDR2 YFSETQ. The CDR3 DNA is TGCGCCAGCAGCGCCGAGGGGGCGCTGGGCTATGGCTACACCTTC. It encodes CASSAEGALGYGYTF.

The J gene is TRBJ1-2, the V gene TRBV7-9; D gene unclear. Germline values: CDR1 SEHNR, CDR2 FQNEAQ (reference sequence). The CDR3 extends over 19 amino acids. V lost 5 bases and J 0 bases, leaving 25 bases between the germline ends. The CDR3 nucleotides read TGTGCCAGCAGCCTCCTCGGCGGTTCCGCCGACCTAGCTAACTATGGCTACACCTTC. Protein: CASSLLGGSADLANYGYTF.

CDR3 nucleotides: TGTGCCAGCAGCCGTATCCGGGACAGGGGGAACGAGCAGTACTTC. Its protein product is CASSRIRDRGNEQYF. The chain uses TRBV7-9 and TRBJ2-7; 11 bases are a match to TRBD1. Germline loops: CDR1 SEHNR, CDR2 FQNEAQ (reference sequence). This CDR3 has 15 residues. Unmatched junction bases numbered 8, after V lost 5 bases and J lost 5 bases.

This clonotype has more than one count but fewer than ten. The genes are TRBV30 and TRBJ2-7; weak D call: TRBD1 (5 bases). The germline V gene encodes CDR1 GTSNPN and CDR2 SVGIG (reference sequence). V was pared by 1 base and J by 1 base, with 8 bases between. The CDR3 contains 13 residues. Here the CDR3 reads CAWSADRSYEQYF. CDR3 sequence (DNA): TGTGCCTGGAGTGCCGACAGATCCTACGAGCAGTACTTC.

The chain has TRBV18 and TRBJ1-3; D is perhaps TRBD1 (6 bases). The V gene's germline CDR1 is KGHSH and CDR2 LQKENI. The CDR3 covers 18 residues. The V and J ends lost 1 base and 0 bases respectively, with 16 bases between them. The CDR3 DNA is TGTGCCAGCTCACCACAACAGGGTTCTGAAACCTCTGGAAACACCATATATTTT. Encoded protein: CASSPQQGSETSGNTIYF.

The J gene is TRBJ2-7, the V gene TRBV29-1, with 11 bases fitting TRBD1. The V segment lost 6 bases and the J segment 3 bases; nucleotides outside the gene matches: 4. Germline V gives CDR1 SQVTM, CDR2 ANQGSEA. This CDR3 contains 13 residues. The CDR3 DNA reads as TGCAGCGTGGAGGGACAGGGGGACTACGAGCAGTACTTC. It codes for CSVEGQGDYEQYF.

This chain links TRBV12-3 or TRBV12-4 with TRBJ1-1; D unclear. The CDR3 sequence is 14 residues long. The V end lost 3 bases, the J end lost 5 bases, and 13 bases lay between the germline ends. CDR3 sequence (DNA): TGTGCCAGCAGTTTTCGCCCGGGGAGGACTGAAGCTTTCTTT. The encoded protein is CASSFRPGRTEAFF.

This clonotype was observed at least ten times. The J gene is TRBJ2-1, the V gene TRBV5-6, with D perhaps being TRBD1 or TRBD2 (5 bases each). Germline V gene sequence: CDR1 SGHDT, CDR2 YYEEEE. This CDR3 region has 15 residues. V was clipped by 4 bases and J by 5 bases, with 16 bases between them. As DNA, the CDR3 is TGTGCCAGCAGCACCGGAGGACAACGCGACAATGAGCAGTTCTTC. Protein: CASSTGGQRDNEQFF.

This clonotype was recorded many times. V and J are TRBV5-1 and TRBJ2-1; no definite D call. Germline V gene data show CDR1 as SGHRS and CDR2 as YFSETQ. The V gene lost 2 bases and the J gene lost 5 bases, with 14 bases spanning the gap. This CDR3 has 15 residues. The CDR3 here is CASSFIPGWDNEQFF. CDR3 nucleotide sequence: TGCGCCAGCAGCTTCATTCCCGGATGGGACAATGAGCAGTTCTTC.

The chain couples TRBV18 to TRBJ2-2; D is unresolved. The CDR3 contains 12 residues. The V end lost 2 bases, the J end lost 6 bases, and 4 bases lay between the germline ends. Germline assignment: CDR1 KGHSH and CDR2 LQKENI. CDR3 nucleotide sequence: TGTGCCAGCTCACCATCTTCCGGGGAGCTGTTTTTT. This codes for CASSPSSGELFF.

This sequence joins TRBV14 and TRBJ1-1, with no clear D. This CDR3 spans 16 amino acids. V lost 1 base to trimming and J lost 1 base, with 13 bases between them. Per germline, CDR1 SGHDN and CDR2 FVKESK. CDR3 coding DNA: TGTGCCAGCAGCCAAGTGCCGGGAGAGAGGAACACTGAAGCTTTCTTT. It specifies CASSQVPGERNTEAFF. Supplemented by reference TRBV14 and TRBJ1-1, the full variable domain reads EAGVTQFPSHSVIEKGQTVTLRCDPISGHDNLYWYRRVMGKEIKFLLHFVKESKQDESGMPNNRFLAERTGGTYSTLKVQPAELEDSGVYFCASSQVPGERNTEAFFGQGTRLTVV.

This clonotype was seen more than once but under ten times. V gene TRBV4-1 combines with J gene TRBJ1-2; 7 nucleotides match TRBD1. Per the germline V gene, CDR1 is MGHRA and CDR2 is YSYEKL. This CDR3 has 15 amino acids. V shed 1 base, J shed 2 bases, and the junction held 4 bases outside the gene matches. CDR3 nucleotides: TGCGCCAGCAGCCAAGCGTGGGGACAGAACTATGGCTACACCTTC. Its translation: CASSQAWGQNYGYTF.